This T cell receptor beta chain was recorded in a study of shared clonotypes between healthy human individuals. Points from the study as a whole: The four-donor shared clonotypes exceeded non-shared clonotypes in generation probability, with non-shared ones scoring lower. Between a few donors, naive CD4 clonotypes were shared at a level of about 5%.

V trimming: 4 bases; J trimming: 3 bases; junction bases outside the gene matches: 5. In germline, CDR1 is SGHRS, CDR2 YFSETQ. There are 15 residues in the CDR3. In regard to this clone: The target antigen is unknown. Other DNA sequences in this specimen translate into the identical CDR3.

Clones were read by immunoSEQ multiplex PCR, and TCRdb kept only the in-frame ones, dropping some. This table holds about 2.4 million clones, approximately 90% found once. Naive CD4+ cells were CD45RA-selected; the remaining cells were memory. The sequenced sample consisted of naive CD4+ T cells sorted from blood. Subset reported: CD45RA+ positively selected. This TCR came from a man younger than 35 in good health. V is TRBV5-1 and J is TRBJ2-3; 10 nucleotides align to TRBD1. CDR3 loop: CASSPGQGGTDTQYF. CDR3 nucleotide sequence: TGCGCCAGCAGCCCCGGACAGGGGGGGACAGATACGCAGTATTTT.